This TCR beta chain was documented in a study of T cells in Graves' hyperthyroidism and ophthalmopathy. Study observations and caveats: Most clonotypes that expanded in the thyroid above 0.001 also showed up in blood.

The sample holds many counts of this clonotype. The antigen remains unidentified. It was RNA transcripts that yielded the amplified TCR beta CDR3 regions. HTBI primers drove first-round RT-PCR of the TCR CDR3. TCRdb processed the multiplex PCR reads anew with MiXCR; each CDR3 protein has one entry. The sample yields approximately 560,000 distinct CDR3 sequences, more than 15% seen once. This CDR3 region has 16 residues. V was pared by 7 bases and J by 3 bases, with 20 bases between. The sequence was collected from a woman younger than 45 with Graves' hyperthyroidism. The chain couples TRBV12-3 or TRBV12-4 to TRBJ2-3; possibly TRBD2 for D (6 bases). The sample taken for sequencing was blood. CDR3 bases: TGTGCCAGCACCTCCGGCAGGGACTGGAGAACAGATACGCAGTATTTT. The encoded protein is CASTSGRDWRTDTQYF.